This is a list of T cell receptor beta chains from one sample in a study of blood T cell repertoires in COVID-19. Only in-frame clones appear in the TCRdb table, and some are missing; sequencing was by immunoSEQ multiplex PCR. The sample has under 300,000 clones, approximately 86% seen once. Input material: peripheral blood. The receptors here all came from a woman of 80 years or more with active or convalescent COVID-19. CDR3s include the opening cysteine and the closing phenylalanine or tryptophan. Each record gives: CDR3 DNA, CDR3 protein, V gene, J gene, D gene. A D gene is named only where the DNA matches it firmly.

DNA: TGCGCCAGCAGCCCCGAGGGTCCGGGCCGCGAGCAGTACTTC; CDR3: CASSPEGPGREQYF; V: TRBV5-1; J: TRBJ2-7; D: -
DNA: TGTGCCAGCAGCTTTCTGGGCAACCTAAAGGGAAACACCATATATTTT; CDR3: CASSFLGNLKGNTIYF; V: TRBV5-6; J: TRBJ1-3; D: -
DNA: TGTGCCAGCAGCTTAGCAGGAACGAACACCGGGGAGCTGTTTTTT; CDR3: CASSLAGTNTGELFF; V: TRBV11-2; J: TRBJ2-2; D: -
DNA: TGTGCCAGCAGACTACTAGCGAGTCCCTCCTACAATGAGCAGTTCTTC; CDR3: CASRLLASPSYNEQFF; V: TRBV2; J: TRBJ2-1; D: TRBD2
DNA: TGTGCCAGCAGTTACTCAACAACAGGCGAGCAGTACTTC; CDR3: CASSYSTTGEQYF; V: TRBV6-5; J: TRBJ2-7; D: -
DNA: TGTGCCAGCAGCCCAAGTATAGGGGAACAGCAGCCCCAGCATTTT; CDR3: CASSPSIGEQQPQHF; V: TRBV3-1/TRBV3-2; J: TRBJ1-5; D: -
DNA: TGTGCCAGCACTACAGGGTCCTGGGACTACACCTTC; CDR3: CASTTGSWDYTF; V: TRBV2; J: TRBJ1-2; D: -
DNA: TGTGCCAGCAGTATATACTGGGACAGGGAAATCGGTGGCTACACCTTC; CDR3: CASSIYWDREIGGYTF; V: TRBV7-9; J: TRBJ1-2; D: TRBD1
DNA: TGTGCCAGCACTCTAGGGGGCCCGAACACTGAAGCTTTCTTT; CDR3: CASTLGGPNTEAFF; V: TRBV2; J: TRBJ1-1; D: TRBD1
DNA: TGTGCCAGCAGCTCTCAGGGGGCAGTCACAGATACGCAGTATTTT; CDR3: CASSSQGAVTDTQYF; V: TRBV7-9; J: TRBJ2-3; D: TRBD1
DNA: TGTGCCAGCAGTTTATTCGGACTCCGGAACACTGAAGCTTTCTTT; CDR3: CASSLFGLRNTEAFF; V: TRBV28; J: TRBJ1-1; D: -
DNA: TGTGCCAGCAGCTCCGGACTTTACAATGAGCAGTTCTTC; CDR3: CASSSGLYNEQFF; V: TRBV7-2; J: TRBJ2-1; D: -